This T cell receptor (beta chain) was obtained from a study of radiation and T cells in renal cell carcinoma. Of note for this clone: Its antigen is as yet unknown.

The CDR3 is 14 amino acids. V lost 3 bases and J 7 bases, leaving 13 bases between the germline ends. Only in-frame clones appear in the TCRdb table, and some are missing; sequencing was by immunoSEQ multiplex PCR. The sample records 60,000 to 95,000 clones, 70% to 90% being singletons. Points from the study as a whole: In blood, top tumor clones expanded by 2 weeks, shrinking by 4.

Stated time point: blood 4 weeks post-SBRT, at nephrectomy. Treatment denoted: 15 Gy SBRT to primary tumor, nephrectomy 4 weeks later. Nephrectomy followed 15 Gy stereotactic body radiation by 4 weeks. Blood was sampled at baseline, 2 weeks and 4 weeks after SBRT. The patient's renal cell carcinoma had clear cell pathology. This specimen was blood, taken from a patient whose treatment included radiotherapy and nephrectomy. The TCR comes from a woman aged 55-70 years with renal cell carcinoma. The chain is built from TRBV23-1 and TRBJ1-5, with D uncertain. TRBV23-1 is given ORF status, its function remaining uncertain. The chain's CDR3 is CASSHGRSGQPQHF. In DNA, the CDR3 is TGCGCCAGCAGTCATGGGAGAAGTGGGCAGCCCCAGCATTTT.